The source of this T cell receptor (beta chain) is a study of T cell responses to AZD1222 COVID-19 vaccine. Study findings and constraints: The study reported that nearly half of spike-specific TCRs target unmutated variant regions. Two AZD1222 doses significantly raised spike-specific TCR breadth and depth over controls. The donor group comprised mostly white British people and more females; the analysis possibly underestimated clonal diversity. Repertoires were collected only later (after the peak T cell response had occurred).

CDR1 and CDR2 from the germline V gene are SEHNR and FQNEAQ (reference sequence). V was shortened by 0 bases and J by 2 bases, with 12 bases between the two germline ends. The CDR3 covers 16 residues. Here immunoSEQ multiplex PCR was the method, and the copy in TCRdb shows in-frame clones only, minus some. The repertoire holds 120,000 or so clones, less than 90% seen once, with under 35% in the top ten. As concerns this clone: The antigen is not known.

The sequencing here drew on peripheral blood, taken on day 0 of AZD1222 vaccination. The chain recombines TRBV7-9 with TRBJ2-3, with a tentative D call TRBD1 (6 bases). This TCR came from an adult in good health. CDR3 region: CASSLASGAITDTQYF. The CDR3, as DNA: TGTGCCAGCAGCTTAGCGTCAGGGGCAATCACAGATACGCAGTATTTT.